The rows below give T cell receptor beta chains drawn from one sample of a study of blood T cell repertoires in COVID-19. The repertoire was sequenced with immunoSEQ multiplex PCR; TCRdb's copy has only in-frame clones and lacks some. In the table there are 95,000 to 100,000 clones, 65% to 85% of which are singletons. Material for sequencing was peripheral blood. These receptors were obtained from a woman aged 55-69 years with acute or convalescent COVID-19. Each CDR3 is given with its conserved first and last residue. A D gene is named only where the DNA matches it firmly. Only some rows state a clone size, as once, few, many or a class for expanded clones.

j_call,clone_size,d_call,v_call,cdr3_nt,cdr3_aa
TRBJ1-1,.,TRBD1,TRBV12-3/TRBV12-4,TGTGCCAGCAGCCCGGACAGGGGGCTGGCAGCTTTCTTT,CASSPDRGLAAFF
TRBJ1-1,.,TRBD1,TRBV20-1,TGCAGTGCTAGTCGGGCAGGGGGCCTTCGCTTCTTT,CSASRAGGLRFF
TRBJ2-7,.,TRBD1,TRBV2,TGTGCCAGCAGTGCACATTACAGGGGGCGCGGAGAGCAGTACTTC,CASSAHYRGRGEQYF
TRBJ1-5,.,TRBD1,TRBV10-3,TGTGCCATCACTAAGGACAGGGGACAGCCCCAGCATTTT,CAITKDRGQPQHF
TRBJ1-2,.,.,TRBV5-5,TGTGCCAGCAGCAATACGGGACTCGGCTACACCTTC,CASSNTGLGYTF
TRBJ1-2,.,.,TRBV28,TGTGCCAGTCAAAACTTTAACTATGGCTACACCTTC,CASQNFNYGYTF
TRBJ1-5,.,.,TRBV10-3,TGTGCCATCACCATGAGGGGGCAGCCCCAGCATTTT,CAITMRGQPQHF
TRBJ2-5,.,.,TRBV30,TGTGCCTGGAACAACCAAGAGACCCAGTACTTC,CAWNNQETQYF
TRBJ2-3,.,TRBD2,TRBV4-2,TGTGCCAGCAGCCGCGTCGGGACTAGCGGGGCGGGTGGGGCTACGCAGTATTTT,CASSRVGTSGAGGATQYF
TRBJ1-1,.,.,TRBV30,TGTGCCTGGACGGCCAAGTCGCGGGACACTGAAGCTTTCTTT,CAWTAKSRDTEAFF
TRBJ1-5,.,.,TRBV24-1,TGTGCCACCAGTGCCAATAGCAATCAGCCCCAGCATTTT,CATSANSNQPQHF
TRBJ2-2,once,TRBD2,TRBV6-1,TGTGCCAGCAGTGAGTTGGTCGGCGGAGCGGGGAAGACCGGGGAGCTGTTTTTT,CASSELVGGAGKTGELFF
TRBJ2-1,once,.,TRBV6-4,TGTGCCAGCAGCAAAGAGGGCATTAACAATGAGCAGTTCTTC,CASSKEGINNEQFF
TRBJ2-2,.,.,TRBV4-1,TGCGCCAGCAGCAATGACAGGCCTATCTCCGGGGAGCTGTTTTTT,CASSNDRPISGELFF
TRBJ1-2,.,TRBD1,TRBV7-2,TGTGCCAGCAGCAGACTGGGACAGGGTTATGGCTACACCTTC,CASSRLGQGYGYTF
TRBJ2-3,.,.,TRBV7-2,TGTGCCAGCAGGAGAGGGTGGGGGGGGCCCAGCACAGATACGCAGTATTTT,CASRRGWGGPSTDTQYF
TRBJ2-7,once,.,TRBV5-1,TGCGCCAGCTGCGAGGCGGGGCTCACCTACGAGCAGTACTTC,CASCEAGLTYEQYF
TRBJ1-5,.,.,TRBV4-1,TGCGCCAGCAGCCAAGATCCGAGACAGGACAATCAGCCCCAGCATTTT,CASSQDPRQDNQPQHF
TRBJ2-3,.,.,TRBV3-1/TRBV3-2,TGTGCCAGCAGCCGCTCTAGCGCCCGGGCGAGGGGCACGCAGTATTTT,CASSRSSARARGTQYF
TRBJ1-1,.,.,TRBV5-1,TGCGCCAGCAGCTTGGGAGGTACGTTGGGGCGCAACACTGAAGCTTTCTTT,CASSLGGTLGRNTEAFF
TRBJ2-5,.,TRBD2,TRBV5-1,TGCGCCAGCAGCCGACTAGCGTCCTACCAAGAGACCCAGTACTTC,CASSRLASYQETQYF
TRBJ1-6,.,.,TRBV28,TGTGCCAGCAGTTCTCAGACAGGAAGGGGATCACCCCTCCACTTT,CASSSQTGRGSPLHF
TRBJ1-1,.,.,TRBV4-3,TGCGCCAGCAGCCCGAACGTTGGAGGGCCGGCGGACACTGAAGCTTTCTTT,CASSPNVGGPADTEAFF
TRBJ2-1,once,TRBD2,TRBV30,TGTGCCTGGAGTGGGACTAGAGCCAATGAGCAGTTCTTC,CAWSGTRANEQFF
TRBJ1-1,once,.,TRBV28,TGTGCCAGCAGTTTCGCAGGGTCGAACACTGAAGCTTTCTTT,CASSFAGSNTEAFF
TRBJ1-2,.,.,TRBV7-5,TGTGTCAGAAGCTTAGTCGGGACAGGGGGCCAGAACCTTAACTATGGCTACACCTTC,CVRSLVGTGGQNLNYGYTF
TRBJ2-7,.,.,TRBV10-3,TGTGCCATCAGTGGGTCAGTAGTGTCTAACTCCTACGAGCAGTACTTC,CAISGSVVSNSYEQYF
TRBJ1-1,.,TRBD1,TRBV7-9,TGTGCCAGCAGCTTGATACAGGGGATGAACACTGAAGCTTTCTTT,CASSLIQGMNTEAFF
TRBJ1-2,.,.,TRBV3-1/TRBV3-2,TGTGCCAGCAGCCAAGTAGAGTCCTATGGCTACACCTTC,CASSQVESYGYTF
TRBJ2-5,.,.,TRBV4-3,TGCGCCAGCAGCCAAGACAGGTCTGCGACCCAGTACTTC,CASSQDRSATQYF
TRBJ2-2,.,.,TRBV4-1,TGCGCCAGCAGCCAATCTTCGCAATTTGGCAGAACCGGGGAGCTGTTTTTT,CASSQSSQFGRTGELFF
TRBJ2-2,.,TRBD1,TRBV7-2,TGTGCCAGCAGCTACAGGGGACCACACACCGGGGAGCTGTTTTTT,CASSYRGPHTGELFF
TRBJ2-7,.,.,TRBV11-3,TGTGCCAGCAGCCCTAGTGGTACAGGGAGAACCTACGAGCAGTACTTC,CASSPSGTGRTYEQYF